The entry that follows covers one T cell receptor (beta chain) sequence. Its target is unknown. This entry is derived from a study of identical twins. Overall study results and limits: Twins' excess sharing was less marked for out-of-frame beta sequences.

Everyone who donated was a healthy Caucasian. A template switching step contributed a universal primer site, while unique molecular identifiers were present in the cDNA. TCRdb itself ran the 5' RACE reads through MiXCR, one entry per CDR3 protein. The data show about 900,000 distinct CDR3 sequences, around 12% seen once. These sequences were also reported in another study, on yellow fever vaccine responses in identical twins.

This receptor was obtained from a woman younger than 35 in good health. Sequencing was carried out using PBMCs.

The CDR3 loop is CASNLGQGGVAGYSYNEQFF. CDR3 DNA sequence: TGTGCCAGCAATCTAGGACAGGGTGGAGTAGCGGGTTACTCCTACAATGAGCAGTTCTTC. The chain carries TRBV12-3 or TRBV12-4 and TRBJ2-1; possibly TRBD1 for D (8 bases). Trimming took 7 bases from V and 0 from J, leaving 28 bases between them. The CDR3 is made up of 20 amino acids.